The 9 T cell receptor beta chains in this list originate from one sample, sequenced in a study of siplizumab effects on memory and regulatory T cells. The table came from immunoSEQ multiplex PCR; TCRdb's copy has only in-frame clones and leaves some out. The table records some 99,000 clones, under 95% of them present only once. The sequenced sample consisted of Tregs sorted from blood. Receptors originate from a human donor in good health.

The chain joins TRBV6-5 to TRBJ2-7; 9 nucleotides line up with TRBD2. CDR3 size: 15 residues. V gave up 2 bases and J gave up 2 bases; unmatched junction bases: 4. The germline V gene encodes CDR1 MNHEY and CDR2 SVGAGI. CDR3 coding DNA: TGTGCCAGCAGTTACCGGGCTAGCGGGGCCTACGAGCAGTACTTC. It translates to CASSYRASGAYEQYF.

The chain uses TRBV7-2 and TRBJ2-3; 9 bases line up with TRBD2. In germline, CDR1 is SGHTA, CDR2 FQGNSA. This CDR3 spans 15 amino acids. J gave up 4 bases and V 5 bases, and 7 bases lay outside the gene matches. The chain's CDR3 is CASSRQAGGPDTQYF. DNA for the CDR3: TGTGCCAGCAGCCGTCAAGCGGGGGGACCAGATACGCAGTATTTT. The full variable domain, rest sourced from reference TRBV7-2 and TRBJ2-3, is GAGVSQSPSNKVTEKGKDVELRCDPISGHTALYWYRQSLGQGLEFLIYFQGNSAPDKSGLPSDRFSAERTGGSVSTLTIQRTQQEDSAVYLCASSRQAGGPDTQYFGPGTRLTVL.

The J gene is TRBJ1-5, the V gene TRBV5-6; D gene uncertain. CDR3 length equals 13 residues. Trimming removed 5 bases from V and 6 bases from J, with 12 bases in between. Germline values: CDR1 SGHDT, CDR2 YYEEEE. The DNA for the CDR3 is TGTGCCAGCAGTCCGGCGGGGATTCAGCCCCAGCATTTT. It yields the protein CASSPAGIQPQHF.

This clone was picked up one time. The V call is TRBV30, the J call TRBJ1-1; D unresolved. V was cut by 5 bases and J by 5 bases, with 18 bases left in between. The V gene's germline CDR1 is GTSNPN and CDR2 SVGIG (reference sequence). The CDR3 length is 14 residues. CDR3 DNA: TGTGCCTGGTCCACGGGCCGCCTGGAGACTGAAGCTTTCTTT. Translated, it gives CAWSTGRLETEAFF.

This chain uses TRBV11-2 with TRBJ2-6, with D uncertain. The CDR3 runs 15 residues. V lost 1 base, J lost 0 bases, and 4 bases lay in between. Germline values: CDR1 SGHAT, CDR2 FQNNGV. Here the CDR3 DNA reads TGTGCCAGCAGCTTAGCCGTCTCTGGGGCCAACGTCCTGACTTTC. This codes for CASSLAVSGANVLTF.

The chain couples TRBV18 to TRBJ2-7; D remains unclear. Germline CDR1 and CDR2: KGHSH and LQKENI. Between the trimmed V and J ends, which lost 1 base and 2 bases, there was a span of 12 bases. The CDR3 loop spans 15 amino acids. In nucleotides, the CDR3 is TGTGCCAGCTCACCACAGGATCTGACCACCTACGAGCAGTACTTC. This translates into CASSPQDLTTYEQYF. Complete variable domain (other parts from reference TRBV18 and TRBJ2-7): NAGVMQNPRHLVRRRGQEARLRCSPMKGHSHVYWYRQLPEEGLKFMVYLQKENIIDESGMPKERFSAEFPKEGPSILRIQQVVRGDSAAYFCASSPQDLTTYEQYFGPGTRLTVT.

CDR3 residues: CASSLIVRGIEQFF. For the CDR3, the DNA is TGCGCCAGCAGCCTAATCGTCCGGGGTATCGAGCAGTTCTTC. V and J are TRBV5-1 and TRBJ2-1; D is possibly TRBD2 (5 bases). The CDR3 totals 14 residues. Germline V gene lookup returns CDR1 SGHRS and CDR2 YFSETQ. Trimming took 4 bases from V and 10 from J, leaving 18 bases between them.

The V call is TRBV5-1, the J call TRBJ2-1; D is perhaps TRBD2 (5 bases). CDR3 size: 14 residues. Germline loops: CDR1 SGHRS, CDR2 YFSETQ. V was cut by 0 bases and J by 8 bases, with 12 bases left in between. The CDR3: CASSLEIRGHEQFF. CDR3 DNA: TGCGCCAGCAGCTTGGAAATCCGAGGGCATGAGCAGTTCTTC.

This chain uses TRBV5-1 with TRBJ2-1; 13 nucleotides agree with TRBD2. This CDR3 contains 15 residues. Germline assignment: CDR1 SGHRS and CDR2 YFSETQ. V lost 4 bases, J lost 7 bases, and 5 bases stayed unmatched. This chain's CDR3 is CASSPGLAGANEQFF. The CDR3 coding sequence is TGCGCCAGCAGCCCCGGACTAGCGGGAGCAAATGAGCAGTTCTTC.